This T cell receptor beta chain was profiled in a study of blood T cell repertoires in COVID-19. Study information: Samples representing acute and convalescent COVID-19 were sourced from the United States, Italy and Spain.

The CDR3 covers 15 residues. The V end lost 0 bases, the J end lost 10 bases, and 15 bases lay between the germline ends. Germline lookup yields CDR1 MGHRA and CDR2 YSYEKL. Original methodology: Reference gene primer amplification yielded estimated nucleated cell counts. The method was immunoSEQ multiplex PCR; TCRdb's version includes in-frame clones alone and lacks a portion of them. Clone size and the V and J calls come from that table; the DNA yielded D and trimming. This sample has around 150,000 clones; approximately 85% occur once, and the top ten carry 8% to 13%. Sequencing input: peripheral blood. V usage is TRBV4-1 and J usage is TRBJ1-4, with a tentative D call TRBD1 (5 bases). This TCR was sampled from a man between 60 and 70 years old with active or convalescent COVID-19. The CDR3 loop is CASSQEGRLGGKLFF. Written as DNA, the CDR3 is TGCGCCAGCAGCCAAGAAGGGAGGCTGGGGGGAAAACTGTTTTTT.